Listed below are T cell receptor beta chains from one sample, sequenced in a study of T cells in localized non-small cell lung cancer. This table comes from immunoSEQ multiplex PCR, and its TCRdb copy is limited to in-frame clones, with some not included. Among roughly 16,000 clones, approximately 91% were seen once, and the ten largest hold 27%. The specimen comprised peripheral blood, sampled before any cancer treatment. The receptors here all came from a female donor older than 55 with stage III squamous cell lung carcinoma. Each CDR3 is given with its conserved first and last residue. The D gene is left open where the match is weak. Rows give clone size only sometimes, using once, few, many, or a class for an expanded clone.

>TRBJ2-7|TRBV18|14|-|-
CASSRETATYEQYF
TGTGCCAGCTCACGGGAAACAGCTACCTACGAGCAGTACTTC
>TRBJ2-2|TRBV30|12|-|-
CAWSGVTGELFF
TGTGCCTGGAGTGGAGTTACCGGGGAGCTGTTTTTT
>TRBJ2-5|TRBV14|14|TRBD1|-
CASSRSTGLETQYF
TGTGCCAGCAGCCGATCGACAGGGTTGGAGACCCAGTACTTC
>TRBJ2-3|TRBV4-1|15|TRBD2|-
CASSQGAGGLDTQYF
TGCGCCAGCAGCCAAGGCGCGGGGGGGCTAGATACGCAGTATTTT
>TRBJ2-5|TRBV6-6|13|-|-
CASRQVSPAAQYF
TGTGCCAGCAGACAGGTCTCACCGGCGGCCCAGTACTTC
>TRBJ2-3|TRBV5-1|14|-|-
CASSLVRAADTQYF
TGCGCCAGCAGCTTGGTTCGAGCGGCAGATACGCAGTATTTT
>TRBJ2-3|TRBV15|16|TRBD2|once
CATSRAARGAGDTQYF
TGTGCCACCAGCAGAGCCGCGCGGGGGGCGGGAGATACGCAGTATTTT
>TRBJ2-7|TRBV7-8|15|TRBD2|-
CASSLGTSGGNEQYF
TGTGCCAGCAGCCTAGGGACTAGCGGGGGCAACGAGCAGTACTTC
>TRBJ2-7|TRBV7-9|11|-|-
CASSFAGEQYF
TGTGCCAGCAGCTTCGCGGGAGAGCAGTACTTC
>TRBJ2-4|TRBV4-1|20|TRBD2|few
CASSQGGGLAGEVGKNIQYF
TGCGCCAGCAGCCAAGGCGGGGGACTAGCGGGAGAGGTGGGCAAAAACATTCAGTACTTC
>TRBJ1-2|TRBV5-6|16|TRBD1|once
CASSLLGDRGSYGYTF
TGTGCCAGCAGCTTGTTGGGGGACAGGGGAAGCTATGGCTACACCTTC
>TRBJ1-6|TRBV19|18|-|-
CASSIFDGLRSYNSPLHF
TGTGCCAGTAGTATATTCGACGGCTTACGATCCTATAATTCACCCCTCCACTTT
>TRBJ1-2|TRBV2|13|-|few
CASIGFRGDGYTF
TGTGCCAGCATTGGCTTTCGGGGAGATGGCTACACCTTC
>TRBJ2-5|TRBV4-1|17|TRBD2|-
CASSQDWSSGGLETQYF
TGCGCCAGCAGCCAAGATTGGTCTAGCGGGGGGTTGGAGACCCAGTACTTC
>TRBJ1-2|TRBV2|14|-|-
CASSILDPNYGYTF
TGTGCCAGCAGTATACTTGATCCGAACTATGGCTACACCTTC
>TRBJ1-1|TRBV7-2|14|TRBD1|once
CASSLQDRGYEAFF
TGTGCCAGCAGCTTACAGGACAGGGGATATGAAGCTTTCTTT
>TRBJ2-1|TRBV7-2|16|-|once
CASSFQGGLGVNEQFF
TGTGCCAGCAGCTTTCAGGGGGGCCTAGGCGTCAATGAGCAGTTCTTC
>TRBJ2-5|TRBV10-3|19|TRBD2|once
CAISDAGTSGGPEQETQYF
TGTGCCATCAGTGACGCCGGGACTAGCGGGGGGCCGGAGCAAGAGACCCAGTACTTC
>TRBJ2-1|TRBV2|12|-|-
CASSEVPGEQFF
TGTGCCAGCAGTGAAGTTCCGGGGGAGCAGTTCTTC